A single sample gave rise to the 24 T cell receptor beta chains below, sequenced in a study of shared clonotypes between healthy human individuals. Sequencing used immunoSEQ multiplex PCR; TCRdb keeps in-frame clones, though not all of them. The repertoire holds about 2.4 million clones, with over 85% as singletons. The sample comprised naive CD4+ T cells from PBMCs. Described subset: CD45RA+ positively selected. The receptors were sampled from a man between 18 and 29 years old in good health. Some clones in this sample may be carry-over from other donors' samples.

This clone was seen more than once but under ten times. The V gene is TRBV2, the J gene TRBJ1-1; D ambiguous. The length of the CDR3 is 11 residues. With 6 bases removed from V and 7 bases from J, the gap between germline ends came to 9 bases. Germline CDR1 SNHLY, CDR2 FYNNEI. CDR3 DNA sequence: TGTGCCAGCAGGGGCGGGAATGAAGCTTTCTTT. This codes for CASRGGNEAFF.

The rearrangement links TRBV7-9 to TRBJ2-3; either TRBD1 or TRBD2 may supply D (5 bases each). The CDR3 extends over 13 amino acids. Trimming cost V 2 bases and J 4 bases, with 7 bases left between them. Germline CDR1 SEHNR, CDR2 FQNEAQ (reference sequence). The CDR3 DNA reads as TGTGCCAGCAGCTTATGGGACCCAGATACGCAGTATTTT. This sequence encodes CASSLWDPDTQYF.

This clone was observed a handful of times. The rearrangement uses TRBV5-1 and TRBJ2-7; 8 bases match TRBD1. Germline values: CDR1 SGHRS, CDR2 YFSETQ. The V and J ends lost 4 bases and 3 bases, in that order; junction bases with no gene match: 9. CDR3 size: 15 residues. The CDR3 region has the DNA TGCGCCAGCAGCCCCCAGGGGGCGCTTGACTACGAGCAGTACTTC. The encoded protein is CASSPQGALDYEQYF.

The V gene is TRBV15, the J gene TRBJ1-3, with no clear D. V shed 1 base and J shed 8 bases, with 15 bases lying between them. The CDR3 spans 15 residues. Germline values: CDR1 LNHNV, CDR2 YYDKDF (reference sequence). CDR3: CATSRVHSQKDTIYF. The CDR3 DNA is TGTGCCACCAGCAGAGTGCACAGCCAAAAAGACACCATATATTTT.

V gene TRBV6-5 combines with J gene TRBJ2-7, with TRBD1 as a possible D gene (6 bases). The CDR3 consists of 14 residues. Deletions cut 1 base from V and 0 bases from J, with 7 bases between. Germline V CDR1 and CDR2: MNHEY, SVGAGI. CDR3 nucleotides: TGTGCCAGCAGTTACTACAGGGCCTCCTACGAGCAGTACTTC. Protein: CASSYYRASYEQYF.

This chain joins TRBV19 and TRBJ1-4; 9 nucleotides match TRBD1. Unmatched junction bases numbered 8, after V lost 7 bases and J lost 8 bases. This CDR3 is 14 amino acids long. Germline V gives CDR1 LNHDA, CDR2 SQIVND (reference sequence). Written as DNA, the CDR3 is TGTGCCAGTACCGGATGGACAGGGGTCGAAAAACTGTTTTTT. Its translation: CASTGWTGVEKLFF.

J is TRBJ1-1 and V is TRBV6-1; D not resolved. In germline, CDR1 is MNHNS, CDR2 SASEGT. Deletions cut 11 bases from V and 10 bases from J, with 14 bases between. The CDR3 extends over 10 amino acids. The CDR3 sequence is CAAGLGRAFF. Here the CDR3 DNA reads TGTGCCGCCGGGCTGGGGAGAGCTTTCTTT.

This clone was counted a single time. In DNA, the CDR3 is TGTGCCAGCAGTTTGCAGAATGAAAAACTGTTTTTT. As protein: CASSLQNEKLFF. The genes are TRBV28 and TRBJ1-4; D call uncertain. V gave up 3 bases and J gave up 5 bases, with 4 bases separating them. CDR1 is MDHEN and CDR2 is SYDVKM in the germline V gene. The CDR3 is 12 amino acids.

This clone was recorded a few times. The sample contains more than one DNA sequence encoding this CDR3. The chain employs TRBV7-9 and TRBJ1-5; D ambiguous. CDR3 length: 12 amino acids. The ends were cut back, 1 base at V and 5 bases at J, with 3 bases in the middle. Looked up from germline, CDR1 is SEHNR and CDR2 is FQNEAQ (reference sequence). CDR3: CASSLGHQPQHF. The CDR3 coding sequence is TGTGCCAGCAGCTTAGGGCATCAGCCCCAGCATTTT.

V usage is TRBV28 and J usage is TRBJ1-2; TRBD1 aligns across 7 bases. V lost 7 bases to trimming and J lost 7 bases; unmatched junction nucleotides: 6. The CDR3 length is 12 residues. Germline V gene sequence: CDR1 MDHEN, CDR2 SYDVKM. CDR3 sequence: CASIQGESGYTF. The CDR3 region has the DNA TGTGCCAGCATCCAGGGGGAGTCTGGCTACACCTTC.

The chain links TRBV12-1 to TRBJ1-4; TRBD1 is the table's D call and was not checked against the DNA. TRBV12-1 is flagged as a pseudogene. The CDR3 spans 16 residues. CDR3 in amino acids: CASSSTVDRLNEKLFF. The CDR3 DNA follows: TGTGCCAGCAGTTCAACCGTAGACAGGTTGAATGAAAAACTGTTTTTT.

The CDR3 here is CASSIVPTGSSYNEQFF. As DNA, the CDR3 is TGTGCCAGTAGTATAGTTCCAACAGGGAGCTCCTACAATGAGCAGTTCTTC. The rearrangement uses TRBV19 and TRBJ2-1; the D gene is possibly TRBD1 (6 bases). Germline values: CDR1 LNHDA, CDR2 SQIVND (reference sequence). The V and J ends lost 1 base and 0 bases respectively, with 13 bases between them. The CDR3 covers 17 residues.

The rearrangement links TRBV4-2 to TRBJ2-3; TRBD1 is a possible D gene (6 bases). The CDR3 covers 16 residues. Trimming took 4 bases from V and 2 from J, leaving 16 bases between them. Germline V gives CDR1 LGHNA, CDR2 YNFKEQ. CDR3 sequence reads: CASSPKGQTYTDTQYF. CDR3 coding DNA: TGTGCCAGCAGCCCCAAAGGACAGACTTACACAGATACGCAGTATTTT.

This chain links TRBV28 with TRBJ2-3, with 7 nucleotides matching TRBD1. This CDR3 has 14 residues. Germline V lookup: CDR1 MDHEN, CDR2 SYDVKM. J was trimmed by 1 base and V by 11 bases; bases with no gene match: 9. The CDR3 DNA sequence: TGTGCCTCGGTAACGGGACAGCGCACAGATACGCAGTATTTT. Protein product: CASVTGQRTDTQYF. The full variable domain, completed using reference TRBV28 and TRBJ2-3, is DVKVTQSSRYLVKRTGEKVFLECVQDMDHENMFWYRQDPGLGLRLIYFSYDVKMKEKGDIPEGYSVSREKKERFSLILESASTNQTSMYLCASVTGQRTDTQYFGPGTRLTVL.

The J gene is TRBJ1-1, the V gene TRBV5-5; tentative D call: TRBD1 (5 bases). Germline assignment: CDR1 SGHKS and CDR2 YYEKEE (reference sequence). V lost 0 bases to trimming and J lost 3 bases, with 9 bases between them. The CDR3 runs 14 residues. The CDR3 sequence: CASSLAGTYTEAFF. CDR3 nucleotide sequence: TGTGCCAGCAGCTTGGCAGGGACTTACACTGAAGCTTTCTTT.

The V call is TRBV10-3, the J call TRBJ2-1; 8 positions match TRBD1. Germline V lookup: CDR1 ENHRY, CDR2 SYGVKD. This CDR3 has 16 residues. V was pared by 1 base and J by 9 bases, with 11 bases of the junction left unmatched. The DNA of the CDR3 is TGTGCCATCAGTGAGTGGATGGGACAGGAGGGGGGTGAGCAGTTCTTC. As protein: CAISEWMGQEGGEQFF.

The chain uses TRBV19 and TRBJ1-3, with D perhaps matching TRBD1 (5 bases). The germline V gene has CDR1 LNHDA and CDR2 SQIVND (reference sequence). Trimming shortened V by 5 bases and J by 1 base, and 15 bases separated the two germline ends. The length of the CDR3 is 16 residues. Written as DNA, the CDR3 is TGTGCCAGTAGTCCTGGGGCAGGGCGGTCTGGAAACACCATATATTTT. Its translation is CASSPGAGRSGNTIYF.

A word on this clone: The same CDR3 also results from other DNA sequences found in this sample. The J gene is TRBJ2-5, the V gene TRBV28, with D perhaps TRBD1 or TRBD2 (5 bases each). With 2 bases removed from V and 2 bases from J, the gap between germline ends came to 9 bases. The length of the CDR3 is 14 residues. Germline loops: CDR1 MDHEN, CDR2 SYDVKM. CDR3 sequence reads: CASSLGGAQETQYF. The CDR3 DNA follows: TGTGCCAGCAGTTTAGGGGGAGCGCAAGAGACCCAGTACTTC. The full variable domain, its missing parts supplied by reference TRBV28 and TRBJ2-5, is DVKVTQSSRYLVKRTGEKVFLECVQDMDHENMFWYRQDPGLGLRLIYFSYDVKMKEKGDIPEGYSVSREKKERFSLILESASTNQTSMYLCASSLGGAQETQYFGPGTRLLVL.

V is TRBV5-1 and J is TRBJ2-5, with 11 positions matching TRBD2. The CDR3 sequence is 16 residues long. Germline trimming cut 4 bases from V and 9 bases from J; bases unmatched to any gene: 14. CDR1 is SGHRS and CDR2 is YFSETQ in the germline V gene. The DNA of the CDR3 is TGCGCCAGCAGCCCTGAGGGACTAGCGGTTAATCCGGCCCAGTACTTC. It specifies CASSPEGLAVNPAQYF. The whole variable domain, remainder taken from reference TRBV5-1 and TRBJ2-5, is KAGVTQTPRYLIKTRGQQVTLSCSPISGHRSVSWYQQTPGQGLQFLFEYFSETQRNKGNFPGRFSGRQFSNSRSEMNVSTLELGDSALYLCASSPEGLAVNPAQYFGPGTRLLVL.

This clone showed up just once. This sequence joins TRBV4-1 and TRBJ2-3, with 7 nucleotides matching TRBD2. The V gene end was trimmed by 4 bases and the J gene end by 3 bases; junction bases not matched to a gene: 13. The V gene's germline CDR1 is MGHRA and CDR2 YSYEKL. The CDR3 contains 17 residues. The CDR3: CASSPTPAGLITDTQYF. In nucleotides, the CDR3 is TGCGCCAGCAGCCCGACACCAGCGGGACTAATTACAGATACGCAGTATTTT.

This chain connects TRBV7-2 to TRBJ1-1; tentatively, D is TRBD1 (6 bases). The CDR3 loop spans 15 amino acids. Between the trimmed V and J ends, which lost 7 bases and 6 bases, there was a span of 21 bases. CDR1 is SGHTA, CDR2 FQGNSA, per germline. The CDR3 bases are TGTGCCAGCATCGAGCAGGGGAGGGTAGTCTCTGAAGCTTTCTTT. As protein: CASIEQGRVVSEAFF.

The chain joins TRBV5-1 to TRBJ2-7; TRBD2 aligns across 12 bases. The CDR3 loop spans 16 amino acids. V was pared by 3 bases and J by 3 bases, with 7 bases of the junction left unmatched. Germline loops: CDR1 SGHRS, CDR2 YFSETQ. CDR3 coding DNA: TGCGCCAGCAGCTACCTAGCGGGAGGGCCGTACTACGAGCAGTACTTC. It encodes CASSYLAGGPYYEQYF.

V gene TRBV10-3 combines with J gene TRBJ2-1; 11 nucleotides agree with TRBD2. This CDR3 is built from 16 residues. Germline V gives CDR1 ENHRY, CDR2 SYGVKD. The V gene end was trimmed by 6 bases and the J gene end by 1 base; junction bases not matched to a gene: 5. For the CDR3, the DNA is TGTGCCATCAGACCCGGGACTAGCGGATCCTACAATGAGCAGTTCTTC. Protein product: CAIRPGTSGSYNEQFF.

This clone is a singleton in its sample. The rearrangement uses TRBV19 and TRBJ1-2; D gene unclear. This CDR3 has 11 residues. Germline CDR1 LNHDA, CDR2 SQIVND (reference sequence). V dropped 2 bases and J dropped 8 bases, with 6 bases sitting between them. CDR3 region: CASSILSGYTF. CDR3 coding DNA: TGTGCCAGTAGTATATTGTCCGGCTACACCTTC.